The 16 T cell receptor beta chains presented below share a single source sample, sequenced in a study of glioma-infiltrating T cells after dendritic cell vaccination. Clones were read by immunoSEQ multiplex PCR, and TCRdb kept only the in-frame ones, dropping some. The sample carries over 65,000 clones, about 85% recorded once. Stated time point: after dendritic cell vaccination, including at tumor progression/relapse. The sequencing here drew on blood, taken after dendritic cell vaccination. The receptors stem from a human donor with glioblastoma.

The chain couples TRBV2 to TRBJ2-1; 9 bases are shared with TRBD2. This CDR3 spans 13 amino acids. The V gene end was trimmed by 10 bases and the J gene end by 4 bases; junction bases not matched to a gene: 5. Germline CDR1 is SNHLY and CDR2 is FYNNEI. Here the CDR3 DNA reads TGTGCCATCCCGAGCGGGGGGTACAATGAGCAGTTCTTC. Translating it yields CAIPSGGYNEQFF.

This clone was seen only a few times. The V and J genes are TRBV9 and TRBJ1-1; D is unclear. Trimming stripped 0 bases from V and 6 bases from J, with 18 bases between. Germline CDR1 reads SGDLS; CDR2 reads YYNGEE. This CDR3 spans 16 amino acids. CDR3 nucleotide sequence: TGTGCCAGCAGCGTAGCCGCCCTCGGAGGAGTGCCTGAAGCTTTCTTT. Amino acids: CASSVAALGGVPEAFF.

The chain joins TRBV21-1 to TRBJ2-2; the table's D call TRBD2 went unverified against the DNA. TRBV21-1 is designated a pseudogene. The CDR3 has 16 residues. The CDR3 coding sequence is TGTGCCAGCAGCAAAGCGGGGACTCAGCACACCGGGGAGCTGTTTTTT. Translated: CASSKAGTQHTGELFF.

This sequence joins TRBV7-9 and TRBJ2-2; 9 positions match TRBD1. The CDR3 extends over 14 amino acids. Germline V lookup: CDR1 SEHNR, CDR2 FQNEAQ (reference sequence). V was clipped by 1 base and J by 9 bases; unmatched bases: 3. For the CDR3, the DNA is TGTGCCAGCAGCTTAGAAGGGACAGGGAGGGAGCTGTTTTTT. Encoded protein: CASSLEGTGRELFF.

This chain links TRBV7-3 with TRBJ1-1; D remains ambiguous. Germline CDR1 reads SGHTA; CDR2 reads FQGTGA. V was shortened by 1 base and J by 1 base, with 4 bases between the two germline ends. There are 13 residues in the CDR3. The CDR3: CASSLRQNTEAFF. CDR3 in DNA: TGTGCCAGCAGCTTAAGACAGAACACTGAAGCTTTCTTT.

The chain uses TRBV5-4 and TRBJ2-7; a possible D gene is TRBD2 (5 bases). This CDR3 has 14 amino acids. The V gene's germline CDR1 is SGHNT and CDR2 YYREEE (reference sequence). V lost 1 base and J lost 0, with 8 bases in between. The CDR3 nucleotides read TGTGCCAGCAGCTTGTTCGGGGTCTCCTACGAGCAGTACTTC. Protein sequence: CASSLFGVSYEQYF.

The genes are TRBV29-1 and TRBJ1-5, with TRBD1 as a possible D gene (5 bases). The V gene's germline CDR1 is SQVTM and CDR2 ANQGSEA. CDR3 size: 12 residues. Trimming left V 4 bases short and J 6 bases short, with 10 bases between. The CDR3 is CSVGTGGQPQHF. The CDR3 DNA reads TGCAGCGTTGGAACAGGCGGTCAGCCCCAGCATTTT.

The chain links TRBV4-1 to TRBJ1-1; unclear D gene. CDR3 length: 13 residues. Per germline, CDR1 MGHRA and CDR2 YSYEKL. V was trimmed by 2 bases and J by 5 bases, leaving 9 bases between them. CDR3 sequence: CASSQHSGTEAFF. CDR3 bases: TGCGCCAGCAGCCAACACAGCGGGACTGAAGCTTTCTTT.

This clone has a single count. The CDR3 DNA follows: TGTGCCAGCAGTGAGAGGGCAGGGGGCGGGCAAAAACTGTTTTTT. Residues: CASSERAGGGQKLFF. The chain employs TRBV2 and TRBJ1-4, with TRBD1 matching over 8 bases. The germline gives CDR1 SNHLY, CDR2 FYNNEI. Unmatched junction bases numbered 9, after V lost 3 bases and J lost 9 bases. The CDR3 is made up of 15 amino acids.

This sequence joins TRBV19 and TRBJ1-1, with D unclear. The CDR3 extends over 15 amino acids. Trimming stripped 1 base from V and 0 bases from J, with 9 bases between. Germline CDR1 is LNHDA and CDR2 is SQIVND (reference sequence). The CDR3 spells CASSIGAGMNTEAFF. The CDR3 DNA is TGTGCCAGTAGTATAGGGGCAGGAATGAACACTGAAGCTTTCTTT.

This CDR3 is CASSRGAPQETQYF. Written as DNA, the CDR3 is TGTGCCAGCAGCCGGGGGGCCCCACAAGAGACCCAGTACTTC. The rearrangement joins TRBV5-6 to TRBJ2-5, with D possibly TRBD2 on 7 matching bases. Trimming pared 4 bases from V and 2 bases from J, leaving 12 bases between. This CDR3 has 14 residues. Germline CDR1 reads SGHDT; CDR2 reads YYEEEE.

Here the CDR3 DNA reads TGCAGCGGTAAGGTCGGGAGACAGATGAACACTGAAGCTTTCTTT. It yields the protein CSGKVGRQMNTEAFF. The chain combines TRBV29-1 with TRBJ1-1; D might be TRBD1 (5 bases). V lost 7 bases and J 0 bases, leaving 18 bases between the germline ends. The CDR3 consists of 15 residues. The germline gives CDR1 SQVTM, CDR2 ANQGSEA. Supplemented by reference TRBV29-1 and TRBJ1-1, the full variable domain reads SAVISQKPSRDICQRGTSLTIQCQVDSQVTMMFWYRQQPGQSLTLIATANQGSEATYESGFVIDKFPISRPNLTFSTLTVSNMSPEDSSIYLCSGKVGRQMNTEAFFGQGTRLTVV.

This clone was observed a single time. V usage is TRBV29-1 and J usage is TRBJ1-2, with 8 bases lining up with TRBD1. CDR1 and CDR2 (germline): SQVTM, ANQGSEA. V lost 5 bases and J lost 5; bases outside the gene matches: 10. The CDR3 sequence is 14 residues long. CDR3 nucleotide sequence: TGCAGCGTTCCCTCCGGGACAGGCTTTTATGGCTACACCTTC. Amino acids: CSVPSGTGFYGYTF.

This chain joins TRBV13 and TRBJ2-4; 12 nucleotides match TRBD2. This CDR3 is 16 amino acids long. Germline V gives CDR1 PRHDT, CDR2 FYEKMQ (reference sequence). Trimming took 7 bases from V and 4 from J; bases not matched to a gene: 8. The DNA for the CDR3 is TGTGCCAGCATCCATAGGACTAGCGGGGATAAAAACATTCAGTACTTC. Translation: CASIHRTSGDKNIQYF.

The J gene is TRBJ1-1, the V gene TRBV5-5; 8 nucleotides align to TRBD1. CDR1 and CDR2 (germline): SGHKS, YYEKEE (reference sequence). The ends lost 6 bases at V and 0 bases at J; junction bases unmatched: 13. This CDR3 is 17 amino acids long. Here the CDR3 reads CASTPWRGQGVNTEAFF. The CDR3 bases are TGTGCCAGCACCCCTTGGCGCGGACAGGGAGTGAACACTGAAGCTTTCTTT.

The chain's CDR3 is CASSYSTGTANYGYTF. The DNA for the CDR3 is TGTGCCAGCAGTTACTCGACCGGGACAGCTAACTATGGCTACACCTTC. The chain has TRBV6-5 and TRBJ1-2, with 7 bases fitting TRBD1. This CDR3 is built from 16 residues. Germline CDR1 is MNHEY and CDR2 is SVGAGI. V was clipped by 0 bases and J by 0 bases; unmatched bases: 4.